This T cell receptor beta chain was recorded in a study of blood T cell repertoires in COVID-19. Whole-study context: The United States, Italy and Spain supplied acute and convalescent COVID-19 samples. T cells, B-cell-depleted T cells, or PBMCs provided the cDNA or gDNA that served as material.

The V gene end was trimmed by 1 base and the J gene end by 7 bases; junction bases not matched to a gene: 8. This CDR3 has 15 residues. Germline V gene data show CDR1 as SGDLS and CDR2 as YYNGEE. Only in-frame clones appear in the TCRdb table, and some are missing; sequencing was by immunoSEQ multiplex PCR. The sample lists 100,000 to 150,000 clones, approximately 79% seen once, with 2% to 3% in the top ten. This receptor was obtained from a man over 45 with acute or convalescent COVID-19. Sequenced sample: peripheral blood. The rearrangement links TRBV9 to TRBJ2-1; 7 bases agree with TRBD2. The DNA for the CDR3 is TGTGCCAGCAGCGTACGTCACGGACTAGAAAATGAGCAGTTCTTC. This translates into CASSVRHGLENEQFF.